This T cell receptor beta chain was identified in a study of response to subunit inactivated influenza vaccine. Points from the study as a whole: It was suggested by the authors that few new T cells are recruited by each seasonal influenza vaccination.

TCRdb re-derived calls from the RT-PCR reads in MiXCR, one entry per CDR3 protein. Among hundreds of thousands of distinct CDR3 sequences listed, 6% to 9% were seen once. A word on this clonotype: Its target is not known. This may come from a read error, since a much larger clone is one base off.

The TCR sequence derives from a man between 50 and 75 years old who received an inactivated influenza vaccine. This specimen was PBMCs from blood, taken around 25 months after vaccination.

CDR3 region: CSAREGVPATYNEQFF. The CDR3 coding sequence is TGCAGTGCTAGAGAAGGGGTGCCAGCGACCTACAATGAGCAGTTCTTC. The chain recombines TRBV20-1 with TRBJ2-1, with a weak D call TRBD1 (5 bases). V was clipped by 0 bases and J by 2 bases, with 14 bases between them. Germline assignment: CDR1 DFQATT and CDR2 SNEGSKA (reference sequence). The CDR3 runs 16 residues.